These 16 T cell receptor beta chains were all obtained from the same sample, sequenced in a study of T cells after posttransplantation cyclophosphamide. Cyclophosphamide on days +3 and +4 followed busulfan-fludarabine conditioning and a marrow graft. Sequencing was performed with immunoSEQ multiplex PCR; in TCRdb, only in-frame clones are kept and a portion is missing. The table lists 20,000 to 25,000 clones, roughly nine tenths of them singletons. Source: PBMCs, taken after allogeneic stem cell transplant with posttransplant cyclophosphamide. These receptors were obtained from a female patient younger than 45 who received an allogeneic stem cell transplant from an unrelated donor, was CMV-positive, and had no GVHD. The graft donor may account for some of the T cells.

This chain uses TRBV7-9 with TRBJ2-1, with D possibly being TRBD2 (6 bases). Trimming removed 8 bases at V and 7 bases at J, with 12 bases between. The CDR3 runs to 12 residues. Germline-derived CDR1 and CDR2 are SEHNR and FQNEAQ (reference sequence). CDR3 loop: CASLWGENEQFF. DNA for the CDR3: TGTGCCAGCCTGTGGGGGGAGAATGAGCAGTTCTTC. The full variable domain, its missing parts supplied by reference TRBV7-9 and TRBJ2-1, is DTGVSQNPRHKITKRGQNVTFRCDPISEHNRLYWYRQTLGQGPEFLTYFQNEAQLEKSRLLSDRFSAERPKGSFSTLEIQRTEQGDSAMYLCASLWGENEQFFGPGTRLTVL.

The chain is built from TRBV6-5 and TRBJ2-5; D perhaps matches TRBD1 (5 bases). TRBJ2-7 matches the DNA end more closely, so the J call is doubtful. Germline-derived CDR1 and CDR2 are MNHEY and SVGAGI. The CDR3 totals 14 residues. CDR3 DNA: TGTGCCAGCACCGCTGGACACAACTCCTACGAGCAGTACTTC. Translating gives CASTAGHNSYEQYF.

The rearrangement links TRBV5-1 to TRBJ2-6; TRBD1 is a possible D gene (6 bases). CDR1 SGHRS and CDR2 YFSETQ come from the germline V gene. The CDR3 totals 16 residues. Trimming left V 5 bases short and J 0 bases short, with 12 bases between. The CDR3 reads CASRFNRDSGANVLTF. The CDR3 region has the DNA TGCGCCAGCAGGTTTAACAGGGACTCTGGGGCCAACGTCCTGACTTTC.

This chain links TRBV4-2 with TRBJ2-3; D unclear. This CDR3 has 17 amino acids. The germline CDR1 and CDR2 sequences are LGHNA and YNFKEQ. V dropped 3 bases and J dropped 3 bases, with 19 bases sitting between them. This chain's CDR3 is CASSQGLTMGITDTQYF. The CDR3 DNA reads TGTGCCAGCAGCCAGGGCCTCACGATGGGTATAACAGATACGCAGTATTTT.

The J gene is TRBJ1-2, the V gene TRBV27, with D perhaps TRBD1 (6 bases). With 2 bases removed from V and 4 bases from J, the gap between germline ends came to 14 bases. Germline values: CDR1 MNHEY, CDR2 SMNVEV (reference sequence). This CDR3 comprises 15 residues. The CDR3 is CASSLSGGSIYGYTF. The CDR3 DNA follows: TGTGCCAGCAGTTTAAGTGGGGGCTCGATCTATGGCTACACCTTC.

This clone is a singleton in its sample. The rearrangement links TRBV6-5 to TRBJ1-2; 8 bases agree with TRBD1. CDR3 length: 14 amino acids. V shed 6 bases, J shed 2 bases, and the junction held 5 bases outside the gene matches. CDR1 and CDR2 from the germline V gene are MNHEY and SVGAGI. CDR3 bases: TGTGCCAGCAGCCGGGACAGGTCGAACTATGGCTACACCTTC. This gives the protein CASSRDRSNYGYTF.

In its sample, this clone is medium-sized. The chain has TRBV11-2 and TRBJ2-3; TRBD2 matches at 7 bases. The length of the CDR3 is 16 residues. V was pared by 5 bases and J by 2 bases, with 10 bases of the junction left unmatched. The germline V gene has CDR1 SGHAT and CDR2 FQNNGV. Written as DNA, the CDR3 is TGTGCCAGCAGCCAACGCCCTAGCGGCCCCACAGATACGCAGTATTTT. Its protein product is CASSQRPSGPTDTQYF.

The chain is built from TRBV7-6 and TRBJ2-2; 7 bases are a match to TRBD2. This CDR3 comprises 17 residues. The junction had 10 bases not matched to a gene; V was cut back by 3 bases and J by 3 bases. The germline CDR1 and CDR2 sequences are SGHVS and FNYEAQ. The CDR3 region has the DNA TGTGCCAGCAGCTTCCTACGACTAGCCGAGGACACCGGGGAGCTGTTTTTT. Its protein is CASSFLRLAEDTGELFF.

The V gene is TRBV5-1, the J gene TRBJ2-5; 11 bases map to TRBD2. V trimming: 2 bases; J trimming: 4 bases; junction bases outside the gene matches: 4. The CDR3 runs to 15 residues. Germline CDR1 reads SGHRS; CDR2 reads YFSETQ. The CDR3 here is CASSLTSGGLETQYF. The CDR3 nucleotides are TGCGCCAGCAGCTTAACTAGCGGGGGACTAGAGACCCAGTACTTC.

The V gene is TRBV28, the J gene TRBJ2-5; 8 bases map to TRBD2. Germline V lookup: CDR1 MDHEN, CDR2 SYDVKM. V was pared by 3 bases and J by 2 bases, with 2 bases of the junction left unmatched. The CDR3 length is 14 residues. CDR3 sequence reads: CASSLERGQETQYF. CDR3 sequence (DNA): TGTGCCAGCAGTTTGGAGCGGGGGCAAGAGACCCAGTACTTC.

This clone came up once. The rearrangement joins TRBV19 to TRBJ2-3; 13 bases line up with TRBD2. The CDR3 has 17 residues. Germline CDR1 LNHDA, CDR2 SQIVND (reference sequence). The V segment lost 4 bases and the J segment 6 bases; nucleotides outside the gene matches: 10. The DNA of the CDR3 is TGTGCCAGTAGTAGCCACCATACTAGCGGGGGGGCCGATACGCAGTATTTT. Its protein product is CASSSHHTSGGADTQYF.

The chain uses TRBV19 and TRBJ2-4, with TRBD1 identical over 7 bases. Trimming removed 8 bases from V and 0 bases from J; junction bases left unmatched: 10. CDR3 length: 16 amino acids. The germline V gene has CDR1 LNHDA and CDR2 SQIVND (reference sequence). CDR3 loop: CASQDRPQLAKNIQYF. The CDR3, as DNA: TGTGCCAGTCAGGACAGGCCCCAACTAGCCAAAAACATTCAGTACTTC.

DNA of the CDR3: TGTGCCAGTAGTATTCAGCCCGGACAGATCAATCAGCCCCAGCATTTT. Its protein is CASSIQPGQINQPQHF. This sequence joins TRBV19 and TRBJ1-5, with D possibly matching TRBD1 (6 bases). CDR3 length: 16 residues. The V gene's germline CDR1 is LNHDA and CDR2 SQIVND (reference sequence). V was pared by 3 bases and J by 3 bases, with 15 bases between. The whole variable domain, remainder taken from reference TRBV19 and TRBJ1-5, is DGGITQSPKYLFRKEGQNVTLSCEQNLNHDAMYWYRQDPGQGLRLIYYSQIVNDFQKGDIAEGYSVSREKKESFPLTVTSAQKNPTAFYLCASSIQPGQINQPQHFGDGTRLSIL.

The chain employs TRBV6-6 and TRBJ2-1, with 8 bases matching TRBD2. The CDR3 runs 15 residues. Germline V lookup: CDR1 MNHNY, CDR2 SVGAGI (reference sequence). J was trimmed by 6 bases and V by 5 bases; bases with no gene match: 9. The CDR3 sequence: CASSPGTSRFNEQFF. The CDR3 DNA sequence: TGTGCCAGCAGTCCCGGGACTAGTAGGTTCAATGAGCAGTTCTTC.

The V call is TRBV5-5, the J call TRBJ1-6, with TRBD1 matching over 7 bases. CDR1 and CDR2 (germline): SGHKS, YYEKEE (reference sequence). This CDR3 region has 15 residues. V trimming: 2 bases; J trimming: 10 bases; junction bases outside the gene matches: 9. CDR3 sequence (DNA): TGTGCCAGCAGCTTACGGACAGGCGGAAAATCACCCCTCCACTTT. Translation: CASSLRTGGKSPLHF. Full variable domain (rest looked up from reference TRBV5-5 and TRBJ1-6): DAGVTQSPTHLIKTRGQQVTLRCSPISGHKSVSWYQQVLGQGPQFIFQYYEKEERGRGNFPDRFSARQFPNYSSELNVNALLLGDSALYLCASSLRTGGKSPLHFGNGTRLTVT.

The chain's CDR3 is CASSNNRGPMNTEAFF. The CDR3 coding sequence is TGTGCCAGCAGCAACAACAGGGGGCCCATGAACACTGAAGCTTTCTTT. The rearrangement links TRBV5-4 to TRBJ1-1; 9 bases map to TRBD1. Per the germline V gene, CDR1 is SGHNT and CDR2 is YYREEE (reference sequence). The CDR3 is 16 amino acids. V was pared by 4 bases and J by 0 bases, with 7 bases of the junction left unmatched.